This passage covers 22 T cell receptor beta chains from one sample sequenced in a study of blood T cell repertoires in COVID-19 (dated by TCRdb to about 2020). Libraries were made using the immunoSEQ multiplex PCR assay. Imported from immuneACCESS, the table was reduced by TCRdb to in-frame sequences with V and J called. These copies leave out some clones; in studies compared against another copy, an unresolved V gene accounts for under half, and the cause of the remainder is not known. Here the sample has approximately 220,000 clones; over 80% occur a single time. The ten top clones hold approximately 7.3% of the sample. The sample comprised PBMCs or T cells enriched from blood (not recorded which). These receptors all come from a woman aged 40 to 50 who had recovered from COVID-19.

The chain recombines TRBV19 with TRBJ2-4; D possibly corresponds to TRBD2 (6 bases). The germline V gene has CDR1 LNHDA and CDR2 SQIVND (reference sequence). With 3 bases removed from V and 0 bases from J, the gap between germline ends came to 18 bases. This CDR3 spans 18 amino acids. In nucleotides, the CDR3 is TGTGCCAGTAGTATTGAGACTAGAGGGGCTCTAGCCAAAAACATTCAGTACTTC. Translation: CASSIETRGALAKNIQYF.

The chain has TRBV25-1 and TRBJ1-4; no clear D. Trimming removed 2 bases from V and 8 bases from J, with 21 bases in between. This CDR3 spans 17 amino acids. Germline values: CDR1 MGHDK, CDR2 SYGVNS. CDR3 protein: CASSEPFDIPGREKLFF. The CDR3 DNA reads TGTGCCAGCAGTGAACCCTTTGACATCCCCGGGAGAGAAAAACTGTTTTTT.

V usage is TRBV5-4 and J usage is TRBJ2-1, with D perhaps matching TRBD2 (6 bases). The CDR3 consists of 14 residues. The germline V gene has CDR1 SGHNT and CDR2 YYREEE (reference sequence). The V end was cut by 5 bases, the J end by 6 bases, with 15 bases between. CDR3 sequence reads: CASSTGEIGNEQFF. The CDR3 DNA reads as TGTGCCAGCAGTACGGGAGAGATAGGCAATGAGCAGTTCTTC.

V gene TRBV19 combines with J gene TRBJ2-1; 11 bases match TRBD1. With V trimmed by 4 bases and J by 7 bases, 12 bases remained unmatched. This CDR3 has 17 amino acids. Germline-derived CDR1 and CDR2 are LNHDA and SQIVND (reference sequence). The CDR3 DNA reads as TGTGCCAGTAGTAGCCTATACACGGACAGGGGGCGAAATGAGCAGTTCTTC. Translation gives CASSSLYTDRGRNEQFF.

The chain joins TRBV5-1 to TRBJ2-5, with D possibly being TRBD2 (6 bases). The germline CDR1 and CDR2 sequences are SGHRS and YFSETQ. This CDR3 is built from 17 residues. The V end lost 1 base, the J end lost 6 bases, and 22 bases lay between the germline ends. CDR3 sequence: CASSLTGGAGTLQTQYF. The CDR3 nucleotides read TGCGCCAGCAGCTTGACCGGCGGGGCAGGGACCCTTCAGACCCAGTACTTC.

The rearrangement uses TRBV9 and TRBJ2-5; D is perhaps TRBD1 (5 bases). The germline V gene has CDR1 SGDLS and CDR2 YYNGEE. The CDR3 consists of 15 residues. V was pared by 4 bases and J by 5 bases, with 18 bases between. For the CDR3, the DNA is TGTGCCAGCAGCCCGTCCGGCGACAGTAGGGAGACCCAGTACTTC. Translated, it gives CASSPSGDSRETQYF.

The chain employs TRBV9 and TRBJ2-1; weak D call: TRBD1 (6 bases). V lost 0 bases and J lost 5, with 15 bases in between. The germline gives CDR1 SGDLS, CDR2 YYNGEE. The CDR3 extends over 16 amino acids. The CDR3 protein is CASSVGLWGQNNEQFF. The DNA of the CDR3 is TGTGCCAGCAGCGTAGGCCTCTGGGGGCAGAACAATGAGCAGTTCTTC.

This chain joins TRBV11-3 and TRBJ1-1, with D unresolved. In germline, CDR1 is SGHNT, CDR2 YENEEA. V dropped 3 bases and J dropped 4 bases, with 9 bases sitting between them. CDR3 size: 13 residues. In DNA, the CDR3 is TGTGCCAGCAGCTTCGGAGTGGTCACTGAAGCTTTCTTT. It encodes CASSFGVVTEAFF.

The chain links TRBV19 to TRBJ1-1; no clear D gene. This CDR3 region has 13 residues. V lost 6 bases and J 1 base, leaving 9 bases between the germline ends. Germline V CDR1 and CDR2: LNHDA, SQIVND (reference sequence). CDR3 sequence reads: CASSTVQNTEAFF. In DNA, the CDR3 is TGTGCCAGTAGCACGGTCCAGAACACTGAAGCTTTCTTT. Full variable domain (missing parts from reference TRBV19 and TRBJ1-1): DGGITQSPKYLFRKEGQNVTLSCEQNLNHDAMYWYRQDPGQGLRLIYYSQIVNDFQKGDIAEGYSVSREKKESFPLTVTSAQKNPTAFYLCASSTVQNTEAFFGQGTRLTVV.

This clone was seen once. This chain uses TRBV27 with TRBJ2-7; 7 bases match TRBD2. With 7 bases clipped from V and 7 bases from J, the junction kept 13 bases outside the gene matches. CDR1 and CDR2 from the germline V gene are MNHEY and SMNVEV (reference sequence). The length of the CDR3 is 14 residues. The DNA for the CDR3 is TGTGCCAGCACCCGCGGGGCGGGAGCGGGGGAGCAGTACTTC. Translated, it gives CASTRGAGAGEQYF.

This chain connects TRBV21-1 to TRBJ1-2. TRBV21-1 constitutes a pseudogene. CDR3 length equals 10 residues. CDR3 loop: CASSSYGYTF. The CDR3 DNA follows: TGTGCCAGCAGCTCTTATGGCTACACCTTC.

The V and J genes are TRBV6-5 and TRBJ2-1, with D unclear. This CDR3 contains 16 residues. V was pared by 4 bases and J by 0 bases, with 13 bases between. Germline V gene sequence: CDR1 MNHEY, CDR2 SVGAGI. The CDR3 region has the DNA TGTGCCAGCAGTTCCCACCGTTCGAGCTCCTACAATGAGCAGTTCTTC. Translated, it gives CASSSHRSSSYNEQFF.

This clone has more than one count but fewer than ten. V usage is TRBV7-8 and J usage is TRBJ1-4; no clear D. From germline, CDR1 is SGHVS and CDR2 FQNEAQ. V was trimmed by 4 bases and J by 8 bases, leaving 8 bases between them. The length of the CDR3 is 12 residues. CDR3 DNA sequence: TGTGCCAGCAGCTCCCCGGGGGAAAAACTGTTTTTT. Encoded protein: CASSSPGEKLFF.

The chain recombines TRBV21-1 with TRBJ2-1; TRBD1 is the table's D call and was not checked against the DNA. TRBV21-1 is recorded as a pseudogene. The CDR3 is 16 amino acids. The CDR3 bases are TGTGCCGGAGGGCCCTGGACAGGGAGGATAGACAATGAGCAGTTCTTC. Translated, it gives CAGGPWTGRIDNEQFF.

This clone has just a few counts. This chain joins TRBV7-9 and TRBJ2-5; 9 bases line up with TRBD2. The germline V gene encodes CDR1 SEHNR and CDR2 FQNEAQ (reference sequence). V shed 3 bases, J shed 8 bases, and the junction held 16 bases outside the gene matches. CDR3 length equals 17 residues. The CDR3 is CASSLAGGIAGVGTQYF. CDR3 sequence (DNA): TGTGCCAGCAGCTTGGCAGGCGGGATAGCGGGAGTAGGTACCCAGTACTTC.

In nucleotides, the CDR3 is TGTGCCAGCAGTCAAACCGGGACTGGTATATACAATGAGCAGTTCTTC. Its protein product is CASSQTGTGIYNEQFF. The chain recombines TRBV11-2 with TRBJ2-1; D is perhaps TRBD2 (6 bases). CDR1 is SGHAT and CDR2 is FQNNGV in the germline V gene. CDR3 length: 16 residues. V was pared by 6 bases and J by 4 bases, with 19 bases between.

The genes are TRBV5-1 and TRBJ2-7, with D perhaps matching TRBD1 (5 bases). Between the trimmed V and J ends, which lost 0 bases and 2 bases, there was a span of 12 bases. The CDR3 runs 15 residues. The germline gives CDR1 SGHRS, CDR2 YFSETQ. CDR3 protein: CASSLGVGATYEQYF. The CDR3 DNA reads as TGCGCCAGCAGCTTGGGGGTAGGGGCAACCTACGAGCAGTACTTC.

CDR3 DNA: TGTGCCAGCAGTTTAAAAGTAAAGGGGGCCAGAGGTGAAAAACTGTTTTTT. Residues: CASSLKVKGARGEKLFF. The rearrangement uses TRBV27 and TRBJ1-4; 7 bases align to TRBD1. Germline V gene data show CDR1 as MNHEY and CDR2 as SMNVEV (reference sequence). The length of the CDR3 is 17 residues. With V trimmed by 2 bases and J by 7 bases, 13 bases remained unmatched.

This clone was observed a few times. The V gene is TRBV6-4, the J gene TRBJ2-2; tentatively, D is TRBD2 (6 bases). Germline CDR1 is MRHNA and CDR2 is SNTAGT. With 3 bases removed from V and 5 bases from J, the gap between germline ends came to 10 bases. The CDR3 contains 14 residues. As DNA, the CDR3 is TGTGCCAGCAGTGAAGGGACTGAGACCGGGGAGCTGTTTTTT. Translation gives CASSEGTETGELFF.

V usage is TRBV28 and J usage is TRBJ1-2; D perhaps matches TRBD1 (5 bases). Per the germline V gene, CDR1 is MDHEN and CDR2 is SYDVKM. V lost 6 bases and J lost 4, with 24 bases in between. The CDR3 sequence is 17 residues long. CDR3 loop: CASSPRGARTPIYGYTF. The CDR3 coding sequence is TGTGCCAGCAGCCCCCGTGGGGCCCGAACACCTATCTATGGCTACACCTTC.

The genes are TRBV13 and TRBJ1-6; 7 bases line up with TRBD1. The V and J ends lost 3 bases and 12 bases, in that order; junction bases with no gene match: 5. The CDR3 spans 13 residues. CDR1 is PRHDT and CDR2 is FYEKMQ in the germline V gene (reference sequence). CDR3 bases: TGTGCCAGCAGCTTGGACAGGCAAGGACCCCTCCACTTT. Protein product: CASSLDRQGPLHF.

Comment on this clone: The junction does not match germline at one end; this may be a read error. The chain links TRBV19 to TRBJ2-1; TRBD2 matches 8 bases. The germline gives CDR1 LNHDA, CDR2 SQIVND (reference sequence). The CDR3 runs to 24 residues. Here the CDR3 DNA reads TGTGCCAGTAGGATAGGGAGATGGGGTAATAATAAGATGGGTAGCGGGGAAACCTACAATGAGCAGTTCTTC. Amino acids: CASRIGRWGNNKMGSGETYNEQFF.